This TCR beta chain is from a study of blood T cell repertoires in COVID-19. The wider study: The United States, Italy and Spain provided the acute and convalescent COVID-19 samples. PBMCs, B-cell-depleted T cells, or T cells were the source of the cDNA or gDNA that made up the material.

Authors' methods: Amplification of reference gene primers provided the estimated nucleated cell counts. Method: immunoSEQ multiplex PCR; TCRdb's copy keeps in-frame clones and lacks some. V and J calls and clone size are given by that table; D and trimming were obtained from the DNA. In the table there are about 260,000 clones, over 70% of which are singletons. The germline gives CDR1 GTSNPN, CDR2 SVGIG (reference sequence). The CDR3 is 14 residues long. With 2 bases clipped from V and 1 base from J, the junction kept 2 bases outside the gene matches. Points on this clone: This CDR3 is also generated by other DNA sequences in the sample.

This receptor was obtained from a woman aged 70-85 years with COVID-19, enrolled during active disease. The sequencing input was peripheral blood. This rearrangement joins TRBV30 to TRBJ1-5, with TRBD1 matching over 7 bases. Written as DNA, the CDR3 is TGTGCCTGGAGTCCAGGGGGGAGCAATCAGCCCCAGCATTTT. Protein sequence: CAWSPGGSNQPQHF.